These 27 T cell receptor beta chains share one sample of origin, sequenced in a study of PD-1 blockade in classical Hodgkin lymphoma. TCRdb's copy holds only in-frame clones and misses some; the assay was immunoSEQ multiplex PCR. The table lists around 17,000 clones, roughly 79% of them singletons. Time point reported: cycle 4 day 1 (C4D1), after 5 to 7 weeks of nivolumab. Each patient's relapse followed autologous stem cell transplantation, and brentuximab vedotin exposure varied. Thawed PBMCs yielded CD4+ T cells through magnetic negative selection. The sequences come from CD4+ T cells from blood, collected before the fourth cycle of nivolumab. All receptors come from a human donor with classical Hodgkin lymphoma.

This clone has only one observation. This chain uses TRBV19 with TRBJ1-1; D is unclear. The CDR3 is 15 amino acids. The V end was cut by 6 bases, the J end by 6 bases, with 20 bases between. Germline values: CDR1 LNHDA, CDR2 SQIVND (reference sequence). The DNA of the CDR3 is TGTGCCAGTAGGCCCGGGAGCCTTAACTCGGCTGAAGCTTTCTTT. Protein product: CASRPGSLNSAEAFF.

The chain joins TRBV19 to TRBJ1-5; D gene uncertain. The CDR3 totals 15 residues. CDR1 and CDR2 from the germline V gene are LNHDA and SQIVND (reference sequence). Trimming removed 0 bases from V and 6 bases from J, with 12 bases in between. CDR3 sequence: CASSIESFTAQPQHF. As DNA, the CDR3 is TGTGCCAGTAGTATAGAGTCGTTTACGGCTCAGCCCCAGCATTTT.

This chain connects TRBV28 to TRBJ2-3; TRBD2 matches 14 bases. Germline V lookup: CDR1 MDHEN, CDR2 SYDVKM. The CDR3 consists of 20 residues. V shed 7 bases, J shed 1 base, and the junction held 16 bases outside the gene matches. The CDR3, as DNA: TGTGCCAGCAACCTCTTACCTGGGACTAGCGGGAGCGGGGGCACAGATACGCAGTATTTT. Translation: CASNLLPGTSGSGGTDTQYF.

This clone was recorded only once. The chain joins TRBV19 to TRBJ1-2, with TRBD1 as a possible D gene (5 bases). This CDR3 spans 14 amino acids. Trimming removed 3 bases from V and 7 bases from J, with 15 bases in between. CDR1 and CDR2 from the germline V gene are LNHDA and SQIVND (reference sequence). The CDR3 protein is CASSMGVRGGGYTF. The CDR3 DNA is TGTGCCAGTAGTATGGGGGTCCGCGGTGGTGGCTACACCTTC.

This CDR3 reads CASSPIGVSYEQYF. The CDR3 DNA reads as TGTGCCAGCAGCCCCATTGGAGTGTCCTACGAGCAGTACTTC. V usage is TRBV9 and J usage is TRBJ2-7; D unclear. Trimming took off 4 bases at V and 1 base at J, with 12 bases between the two ends. Germline V lookup: CDR1 SGDLS, CDR2 YYNGEE. The CDR3 extends over 14 amino acids.

V and J are TRBV28 and TRBJ2-7; D is undetermined. Germline CDR1 is MDHEN and CDR2 is SYDVKM. V lost 1 base and J lost 3, with 13 bases in between. This CDR3 is built from 15 residues. CDR3 residues: CASSLSSWTSYEQYF. The CDR3 DNA reads as TGTGCCAGCAGTTTATCGAGTTGGACCAGCTACGAGCAGTACTTC.

V is TRBV6-6 and J is TRBJ2-1, with D unresolved. Trimming took 6 bases from V and 8 from J, leaving 17 bases between them. Germline values: CDR1 MNHNY, CDR2 SVGAGI (reference sequence). This CDR3 is 14 amino acids long. Here the CDR3 reads CASSWRGPAHEQFF. CDR3 bases: TGTGCCAGCAGCTGGCGAGGCCCGGCGCATGAGCAGTTCTTC.

The chain combines TRBV11-2 with TRBJ2-2; 7 nucleotides align to TRBD2. J gave up 4 bases and V 6 bases, and 11 bases lay outside the gene matches. CDR1 is SGHAT, CDR2 FQNNGV, per germline. The CDR3 spans 16 residues. The CDR3 DNA is TGTGCCAGCAGTCAAAGTGCGGGAGTTCGCACCGGGGAGCTGTTTTTT. Its protein is CASSQSAGVRTGELFF.

This sequence joins TRBV27 and TRBJ2-7; possible D gene TRBD2, 6 bases. The germline gives CDR1 MNHEY, CDR2 SMNVEV (reference sequence). Trimming left V 0 bases short and J 2 bases short, with 11 bases between. This CDR3 comprises 15 residues. CDR3 residues: CASSLSGRIPYEQYF. In nucleotides, the CDR3 is TGTGCCAGCAGTTTATCAGGGAGGATCCCCTACGAGCAGTACTTC.

The rearrangement joins TRBV19 to TRBJ2-5, with TRBD2 matching 10 bases. CDR1 and CDR2 from the germline V gene are LNHDA and SQIVND (reference sequence). V shed 6 bases and J 2 bases; nucleotides not matched to a gene: 3. This CDR3 contains 14 residues. CDR3 sequence reads: CASSGLAVQETQYF. DNA for the CDR3: TGTGCCAGTAGCGGACTAGCGGTACAAGAGACCCAGTACTTC.

This clone has just a few counts. This chain joins TRBV20-1 and TRBJ1-4; D ambiguous. The germline V gene encodes CDR1 DFQATT and CDR2 SNEGSKA (reference sequence). V was cut by 4 bases and J by 7 bases, with 4 bases left in between. The CDR3 sequence is 10 residues long. Here the CDR3 reads CSAIGEKLFF. CDR3 nucleotides: TGCAGTGCTATAGGTGAAAAACTGTTTTTT.

The chain carries TRBV19 and TRBJ2-1; D is possibly TRBD2 (7 bases). The CDR3 length is 15 residues. Trimming stripped 6 bases from V and 5 bases from J, with 17 bases between. From germline, CDR1 is LNHDA and CDR2 SQIVND (reference sequence). The CDR3 protein is CASRRGGTNNNEQFF. In DNA form, the CDR3 reads TGTGCCAGTAGGAGGGGGGGGACAAATAACAATGAGCAGTTCTTC.

V is TRBV10-1 and J is TRBJ2-7; D is undetermined. Trimming stripped 0 bases from V and 3 bases from J, with 0 bases between. This CDR3 region has 11 residues. CDR1 and CDR2 from the germline V gene are WNHNN and SYGVQD (reference sequence). The CDR3 spells CASSESYEQYF. In DNA form, the CDR3 reads TGCGCCAGCAGTGAGTCCTACGAGCAGTACTTC.

The rearrangement uses TRBV7-8 and TRBJ2-4; 8 positions agree with TRBD1. V gave up 5 bases and J gave up 0 bases; unmatched junction bases: 18. CDR1 and CDR2 (germline): SGHVS, FQNEAQ. The CDR3 runs to 20 residues. For the CDR3, the DNA is TGTGCCAGCAGCCGGGACAGGATGGGACTTATCACCTTAGCCAAAAACATTCAGTACTTC. This codes for CASSRDRMGLITLAKNIQYF.

The V and J genes are TRBV28 and TRBJ2-3; 12 bases match TRBD2. This CDR3 has 15 amino acids. The germline V gene encodes CDR1 MDHEN and CDR2 SYDVKM. Germline trimming cut 5 bases from V and 7 bases from J; bases unmatched to any gene: 7. The CDR3 nucleotides are TGTGCCAGCAGTGTCGGGACTAGCGGGCAGTATACGCAGTATTTT. It translates to CASSVGTSGQYTQYF.

The genes are TRBV6-1 and TRBJ2-2; TRBD2 agrees at 7 bases. The CDR3 extends over 15 amino acids. The germline V gene has CDR1 MNHNS and CDR2 SASEGT. The J segment lost 7 bases and the V segment lost 2 bases, leaving 7 bases of the junction unmatched. The CDR3 protein is CASSEQGGSGGELFF. In nucleotides, the CDR3 is TGTGCCAGCAGTGAACAGGGAGGGAGCGGCGGGGAGCTGTTTTTT.

This rearrangement joins TRBV10-3 to TRBJ1-5; 10 bases are a match to TRBD1. J was trimmed by 2 bases and V by 4 bases; bases with no gene match: 2. CDR1 and CDR2 (germline): ENHRY, SYGVKD. This CDR3 contains 15 residues. CDR3 sequence reads: CAISAGTGGNQPQHF. In DNA form, the CDR3 reads TGTGCCATCAGTGCTGGGACAGGGGGCAATCAGCCCCAGCATTTT.

The V and J genes are TRBV4-1 and TRBJ1-6; D is unresolved. The CDR3 has 12 residues. Germline V gene sequence: CDR1 MGHRA, CDR2 YSYEKL. The V end lost 0 bases, the J end lost 10 bases, and 4 bases lay between the germline ends. The CDR3 protein is CASSQDTSPLHF. The DNA for the CDR3 is TGCGCCAGCAGCCAAGATACCTCACCCCTCCACTTT.

This clone was recorded a few times. This rearrangement joins TRBV19 to TRBJ1-5; D unresolved. The CDR3 consists of 12 residues. Per the germline V gene, CDR1 is LNHDA and CDR2 is SQIVND (reference sequence). The V gene lost 6 bases and the J gene lost 7 bases, with 10 bases spanning the gap. The CDR3 sequence: CASRETPQPQHF. CDR3 in DNA: TGTGCCAGTAGAGAAACACCCCAGCCCCAGCATTTT.

This chain joins TRBV10-3 and TRBJ1-1; a weak D match, TRBD1 (6 bases). Trimming shortened V by 10 bases and J by 1 base, and 13 bases separated the two germline ends. This CDR3 spans 13 amino acids. In germline, CDR1 is ENHRY, CDR2 SYGVKD. The CDR3 region is CATGGGGNTEAFF. The CDR3 coding sequence is TGTGCCACTGGGGGCGGGGGGAACACTGAAGCTTTCTTT.

J is TRBJ1-2 and V is TRBV30; 11 bases agree with TRBD1. With V trimmed by 2 bases and J by 5 bases, 4 bases remained unmatched. In germline, CDR1 is GTSNPN, CDR2 SVGIG (reference sequence). The length of the CDR3 is 14 residues. This chain's CDR3 is CAWSPGQGAYGYTF. In DNA, the CDR3 is TGTGCCTGGAGTCCCGGACAGGGGGCTTATGGCTACACCTTC.

The chain joins TRBV14 to TRBJ2-7; tentatively, D is TRBD2 (5 bases). The CDR3 sequence is 13 residues long. The germline V and J ends were trimmed by 5 bases and 3 bases, with 11 bases remaining between them. Looked up from germline, CDR1 is SGHDN and CDR2 is FVKESK. The chain's CDR3 is CASSASGGYEQYF. CDR3 DNA: TGTGCCAGCAGCGCAAGCGGTGGCTACGAGCAGTACTTC. The full variable domain, its missing parts supplied by reference TRBV14 and TRBJ2-7, is EAGVTQFPSHSVIEKGQTVTLRCDPISGHDNLYWYRRVMGKEIKFLLHFVKESKQDESGMPNNRFLAERTGGTYSTLKVQPAELEDSGVYFCASSASGGYEQYFGPGTRLTVT.

The chain links TRBV7-9 to TRBJ2-7, with D maybe TRBD2 (6 bases). The CDR3 has 16 amino acids. The V gene lost 0 bases and the J gene lost 4 bases, with 16 bases spanning the gap. CDR1 is SEHNR and CDR2 is FQNEAQ in the germline V gene (reference sequence). The DNA of the CDR3 is TGTGCCAGCAGCTTAGCGGGGCCTAGCGCCCAGTACGAGCAGTACTTC. This codes for CASSLAGPSAQYEQYF. Using reference TRBV7-9 and TRBJ2-7 for the parts outside the CDR3, the full variable domain is DTGVSQNPRHKITKRGQNVTFRCDPISEHNRLYWYRQTLGQGPEFLTYFQNEAQLEKSRLLSDRFSAERPKGSFSTLEIQRTEQGDSAMYLCASSLAGPSAQYEQYFGPGTRLTVT.

This clone has a handful of counts. The genes are TRBV5-1 and TRBJ2-7; TRBD1 is a possible D gene (6 bases). The V gene lost 4 bases and the J gene lost 1 base, with 18 bases spanning the gap. CDR3 length: 16 amino acids. The germline CDR1 and CDR2 sequences are SGHRS and YFSETQ. CDR3 sequence: CASSDPGHLLSYEQYF. CDR3 DNA sequence: TGCGCCAGCAGCGATCCGGGACACCTACTTTCCTACGAGCAGTACTTC.

This clone was detected only a few times. The rearrangement joins TRBV11-2 to TRBJ1-2; the D is unclear. V was pared by 5 bases and J by 3 bases, with 13 bases between. Per the germline V gene, CDR1 is SGHAT and CDR2 is FQNNGV. The CDR3 totals 14 residues. The CDR3 here is CASSPGPGYYGYTF. CDR3 bases: TGTGCCAGCAGCCCCGGACCGGGCTACTATGGCTACACCTTC.

This clone was seen a handful of times. The chain couples TRBV10-3 to TRBJ1-2, with 8 positions matching TRBD1. In germline, CDR1 is ENHRY, CDR2 SYGVKD. This CDR3 region has 15 residues. The V gene end was trimmed by 3 bases and the J gene end by 5 bases; junction bases not matched to a gene: 8. The CDR3 spells CAISEPTGTGYGYTF. In DNA, the CDR3 is TGTGCCATCAGTGAACCGACCGGGACAGGTTATGGCTACACCTTC.

V usage is TRBV10-1 and J usage is TRBJ1-3; D is uncertain. The CDR3 has 14 residues. Germline V lookup: CDR1 WNHNN, CDR2 SYGVQD (reference sequence). V was trimmed by 9 bases and J by 0 bases, leaving 12 bases between them. The CDR3, as DNA: TGCGCCAGACCCCCCCGGGACTCTGGAAACACCATATATTTT. This codes for CARPPRDSGNTIYF.